Each of the 15 T cell receptor beta chains below was sequenced from the same sample in a study of T cells in Graves' hyperthyroidism and ophthalmopathy. Amplification yielded TCR beta CDR3 regions, with RNA transcripts as the source. With the HTBI primer set, the TCR CDR3 went through a first round of RT-PCR. One entry per CDR3 protein, called by TCRdb with MiXCR from the multiplex PCR reads. The data hold under 450,000 distinct CDR3 sequences, with approximately 14% observed a single time. Source material: blood. The receptors come from a woman aged 18-29 years with Graves' hyperthyroidism.

The CDR3 sequence is CASSMGGRVLGINTGELFF. DNA of the CDR3: TGTGCCAGTAGTATGGGGGGGCGCGTTTTGGGAATAAACACCGGGGAGCTGTTTTTT. This sequence joins TRBV19 and TRBJ2-2, with D possibly being TRBD2 (7 bases). CDR1 and CDR2 (germline): LNHDA, SQIVND (reference sequence). Between the trimmed V and J ends, which lost 3 bases and 2 bases, there was a span of 22 bases. The CDR3 consists of 19 residues.

Here the CDR3 DNA reads TGTGCCAGCAGCTTTGGTCAGGACAGGGGGACTGGCTACACCTTC. This encodes CASSFGQDRGTGYTF. V and J are TRBV5-6 and TRBJ1-2, with 10 bases aligning to TRBD1. The ends lost 2 bases at V and 7 bases at J; junction bases unmatched: 8. The CDR3 is 15 residues long. Germline-derived CDR1 and CDR2 are SGHDT and YYEEEE.

With respect to this clonotype: This may stem from a read error, because a much larger clone lies one nucleotide away. The chain has TRBV3-1 and TRBJ2-5; unclear D gene. CDR3 size: 14 residues. Trimming cost V 7 bases and J 0 bases, with 12 bases left between them. The germline V gene has CDR1 LGHDT and CDR2 YNNKEL (reference sequence). CDR3: CASNLVGNQETQYF. CDR3 DNA: TGTGCCAGCAACCTGGTGGGCAACCAAGAGACCCAGTACTTC.

This clonotype was recorded a few times. This chain joins TRBV7-2 and TRBJ1-1; TRBD1 matches at 7 bases. The CDR3 is made up of 14 amino acids. V lost 2 bases and J lost 4; bases outside the gene matches: 4. CDR1 is SGHTA, CDR2 FQGNSA, per germline. The CDR3 is CASSLNAGGTEAFF. DNA of the CDR3: TGTGCCAGCAGCTTAAACGCAGGGGGCACTGAAGCTTTCTTT.

This clonotype was seen more than once but under ten times. The chain carries TRBV10-3 and TRBJ1-2, with D unclear. Germline CDR1 and CDR2: ENHRY and SYGVKD. Trimming removed 3 bases at V and 0 bases at J, with 11 bases between. CDR3 length equals 15 residues. In nucleotides, the CDR3 is TGTGCCATCAGTGACCCGCGGCCTTCTAACTATGGCTACACCTTC. Protein: CAISDPRPSNYGYTF.

This clonotype was observed at least ten times. The chain has TRBV7-8 and TRBJ1-1; maybe TRBD1 (5 bases). This CDR3 is 17 amino acids long. Looked up from germline, CDR1 is SGHVS and CDR2 is FQNEAQ. The germline V and J ends were trimmed by 3 bases and 6 bases, with 23 bases remaining between them. The DNA for the CDR3 is TGTGCCAGCAGCTTGGAAACCAGGGCAAACCCTCGGGCTGAAGCTTTCTTT. Translation gives CASSLETRANPRAEAFF. Filled out from reference TRBV7-8 and TRBJ1-1, the complete variable domain reads GAGVSQSPRYKVAKRGQDVALRCDPISGHVSLFWYQQALGQGPEFLTYFQNEAQLDKSGLPSDRFFAERPEGSVSTLKIQRTQQEDSAVYLCASSLETRANPRAEAFFGQGTRLTVV.

This clonotype was found many times. The rearrangement links TRBV28 to TRBJ1-2; TRBD1 aligns across 9 bases. Unmatched junction bases numbered 6, after V lost 7 bases and J lost 3 bases. CDR1 and CDR2 (germline): MDHEN, SYDVKM. CDR3 length: 14 residues. This CDR3 reads CASTPGQGYYGYTF. Written as DNA, the CDR3 is TGTGCCAGCACCCCCGGACAGGGGTACTATGGCTACACCTTC.

This clonotype was observed many times. The rearrangement links TRBV5-1 to TRBJ2-2; D ambiguous. Trimming took 0 bases from V and 1 from J, leaving 7 bases between them. From germline, CDR1 is SGHRS and CDR2 YFSETQ. There are 15 residues in the CDR3. The CDR3 is CASSLERVNTGELFF. CDR3 DNA: TGCGCCAGCAGCTTGGAACGGGTGAACACCGGGGAGCTGTTTTTT.

In its sample, this clonotype was seen a few times. The rearrangement links TRBV12-3 or TRBV12-4 to TRBJ2-1; possible D gene TRBD1, 6 bases. The CDR3 is made up of 15 amino acids. V lost 7 bases and J lost 7, with 20 bases in between. The CDR3 loop is CASNYRVGHSNEQFF. In DNA, the CDR3 is TGTGCCAGCAACTACAGGGTGGGACACTCTAATGAGCAGTTCTTC.

The chain combines TRBV19 with TRBJ1-6; no clear D gene. CDR3 length: 14 residues. Germline V CDR1 and CDR2: LNHDA, SQIVND (reference sequence). The ends were cut back, 5 bases at V and 8 bases at J, with 13 bases in the middle. CDR3 in amino acids: CASSAIPGDSPLHF. The CDR3 region has the DNA TGTGCCAGTAGTGCGATCCCAGGAGATTCACCCCTCCACTTT. The full variable domain, rest sourced from reference TRBV19 and TRBJ1-6, is DGGITQSPKYLFRKEGQNVTLSCEQNLNHDAMYWYRQDPGQGLRLIYYSQIVNDFQKGDIAEGYSVSREKKESFPLTVTSAQKNPTAFYLCASSAIPGDSPLHFGNGTRLTVT.

This clonotype showed up many times. V is TRBV2 and J is TRBJ2-7; the D is unclear. CDR3 length: 11 amino acids. In germline, CDR1 is SNHLY, CDR2 FYNNEI. The V end was cut by 6 bases, the J end by 3 bases, with 6 bases between. The CDR3 sequence: CASREFYEQYF. The CDR3 DNA reads TGTGCCAGCAGGGAGTTCTACGAGCAGTACTTC.

The chain is built from TRBV27 and TRBJ1-3; D remains unclear. The CDR3 runs 14 residues. V dropped 3 bases and J dropped 0 bases, with 6 bases sitting between them. The germline V gene has CDR1 MNHEY and CDR2 SMNVEV (reference sequence). CDR3 loop: CASSFSVSGNTIYF. DNA of the CDR3: TGTGCCAGCAGTTTTTCCGTCTCTGGAAACACCATATATTTT.

This clonotype was recorded at least ten times. This chain joins TRBV15 and TRBJ2-1; TRBD2 aligns across 12 bases. The CDR3 covers 16 residues. Looked up from germline, CDR1 is LNHNV and CDR2 is YYDKDF (reference sequence). V trimming: 1 base; J trimming: 9 bases; junction bases outside the gene matches: 7. This CDR3 is CATSRVLAGGGGEQFF. The CDR3 DNA follows: TGTGCCACCAGCAGAGTGCTAGCGGGAGGGGGGGGTGAGCAGTTCTTC.

The chain uses TRBV20-1 and TRBJ2-3; D is undetermined. The CDR3 consists of 13 residues. The germline CDR1 and CDR2 sequences are DFQATT and SNEGSKA (reference sequence). The ends were cut back, 3 bases at V and 5 bases at J, with 12 bases in the middle. This chain's CDR3 is CSARDLGVDTQYF. The CDR3 nucleotides read TGCAGTGCTAGGGACCTTGGGGTAGATACGCAGTATTTT.

The chain recombines TRBV6-5 with TRBJ2-6; TRBD1 matches 7 bases. CDR3 length: 18 amino acids. J was trimmed by 2 bases and V by 1 base; bases with no gene match: 8. Germline CDR1 and CDR2: MNHEY and SVGAGI. This CDR3 is CASSYYPQGSTGANVLTF. In DNA form, the CDR3 reads TGTGCCAGCAGTTACTACCCACAGGGGAGCACTGGGGCCAACGTCCTGACTTTC.